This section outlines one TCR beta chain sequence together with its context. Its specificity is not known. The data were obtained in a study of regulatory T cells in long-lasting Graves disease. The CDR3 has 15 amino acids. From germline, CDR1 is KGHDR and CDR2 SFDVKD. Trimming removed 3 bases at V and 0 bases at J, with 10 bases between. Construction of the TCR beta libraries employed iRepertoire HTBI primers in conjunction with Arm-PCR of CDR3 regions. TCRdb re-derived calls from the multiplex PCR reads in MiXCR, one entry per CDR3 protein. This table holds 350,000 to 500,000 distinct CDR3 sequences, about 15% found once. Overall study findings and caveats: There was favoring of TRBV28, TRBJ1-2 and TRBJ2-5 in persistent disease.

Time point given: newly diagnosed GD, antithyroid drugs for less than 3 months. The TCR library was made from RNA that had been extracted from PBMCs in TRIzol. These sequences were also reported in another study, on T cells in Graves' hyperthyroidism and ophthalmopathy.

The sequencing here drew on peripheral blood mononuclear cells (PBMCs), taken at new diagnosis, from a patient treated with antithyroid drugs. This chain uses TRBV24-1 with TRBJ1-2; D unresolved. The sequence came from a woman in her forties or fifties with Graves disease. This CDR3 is CATSDGRNTNYGYTF. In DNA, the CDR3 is TGTGCCACCAGTGATGGCAGAAACACTAACTATGGCTACACCTTC.